These T cell receptor beta chains were read from a single sample in a study of T cell responses to AZD1222 COVID-19 vaccine. The data were produced by immunoSEQ multiplex PCR, yet TCRdb's version contains in-frame clones alone and is incomplete. This sample has about 76,000 clones, with approximately 80% found just once. This specimen was peripheral blood, taken 28 days after the second dose of the MenACWY control vaccine. These receptors came from an adult who received the MenACWY meningococcal vaccine as a control. CDR3s include the opening cysteine and the closing phenylalanine or tryptophan.

V | CDR3
TRBV2 | CASGLIPSGANVLTF
TRBV6-5 | CASRVWDTEAFF
TRBV11-2 | CASSLNLQAVLYDEKLFF
TRBV9 | CASSVGGGAESEQFF
TRBV5-5 | CASSLILSEPNYGYTF
TRBV13 | CASSSQGREKLFF
TRBV28 | CASSHGGQPQHF
TRBV30 | CAWSKAQNEKLFF
TRBV5-1 | CASSDPGQTNTGELFF
TRBV27 | CASSLRQSDEQFF
TRBV29-1 | CSVVGGETEAFF
TRBV19 | CASSPRTGGEKLFF
TRBV5-1 | CASRTTTGSYEQYF
TRBV19 | CASSSSGTYEQYF
TRBV20-1 | CSASSRQGYTF
TRBV3-1/TRBV3-2 | CASSQGGNYGYTF
TRBV7-2 | CASSLAAGQPYEQYF
TRBV5-8 | CASSPPGSLNTEAFF
TRBV6-2/TRBV6-3 | CASSPPGPTIYSPLHF
TRBV5-4 | CASSFWGQGTEAFF
TRBV5-1 | CASSTSGNPGELFF
TRBV15 | CATSRTREYEQYF
TRBV10-3 | CAISERQTNSPLHF